The 26 T cell receptor beta chains in this list originate from one sample, sequenced in a study of blood T cell repertoires in COVID-19. Profiled with immunoSEQ multiplex PCR; TCRdb holds only in-frame clones, not every one. The table includes about 81,000 clones, 70% to 90% detected once. The sample comprised peripheral blood. Every receptor here comes from a woman in her seventies with acute or convalescent COVID-19.

The chain couples TRBV14 to TRBJ2-7; possibly TRBD2 for D (7 bases). The CDR3 has 16 residues. CDR1 is SGHDN and CDR2 is FVKESK in the germline V gene. V dropped 2 bases and J dropped 0 bases, with 14 bases sitting between them. CDR3 sequence reads: CASSQLGGPSSYEQYV. In DNA, the CDR3 is TGTGCCAGCAGCCAACTCGGGGGGCCTAGCTCCTACGAGCAGTACGTC.

The chain uses TRBV25-1 and TRBJ2-3, with 14 positions matching TRBD2. CDR1 and CDR2 from the germline V gene are MGHDK and SYGVNS. The length of the CDR3 is 18 residues. V dropped 6 bases and J dropped 2; count of bases not matched to a gene: 10. CDR3 DNA sequence: TGTGCCAGCAGAATGTCCGGGACTAGCGGGAGACCCACAGATACGCAGTATTTT. Translation: CASRMSGTSGRPTDTQYF. Based on the CDR3 plus reference TRBV25-1 and TRBJ2-3, the full variable domain is EADIYQTPRYLVIGTGKKITLECSQTMGHDKMYWYQQDPGMELHLIHYSYGVNSTEKGDLSSESTVSRIRTEHFPLTLESARPSHTSQYLCASRMSGTSGRPTDTQYFGPGTRLTVL.

CDR3 nucleotide sequence: TGTGCCAGCAGTTTATGCAACCGGGACAGAGACTACGAGCAGTACGTC. Protein: CASSLCNRDRDYEQYV. The chain combines TRBV28 with TRBJ2-7; 7 nucleotides agree with TRBD1. V gave up 0 bases and J gave up 3 bases; unmatched junction bases: 8. The CDR3 consists of 16 residues. The V gene's germline CDR1 is MDHEN and CDR2 SYDVKM.

The genes are TRBV24-1 and TRBJ1-2; weak D call: TRBD1 (5 bases). With 7 bases removed from V and 3 bases from J, the gap between germline ends came to 11 bases. This CDR3 has 13 residues. Germline-derived CDR1 and CDR2 are KGHDR and SFDVKD. The CDR3 loop is CATSPGFDYGYTF. CDR3 nucleotide sequence: TGTGCCACCAGCCCAGGGTTCGACTATGGCTACACCTTC.

The CDR3 DNA sequence: TGTGCCAGCAACCCTCTCGGGACAGGGAATGACAATGAGCAGTTCTTC. Translating gives CASNPLGTGNDNEQFF. The chain employs TRBV5-4 and TRBJ2-1, with TRBD1 matching over 9 bases. V trimming: 6 bases; J trimming: 5 bases; junction bases outside the gene matches: 12. Germline V gene data show CDR1 as SGHNT and CDR2 as YYREEE (reference sequence). The length of the CDR3 is 16 residues.

The genes are TRBV18 and TRBJ1-3; D is possibly TRBD1 (6 bases). V was cut by 1 base and J by 0 bases, with 13 bases left in between. Germline CDR1 reads KGHSH; CDR2 reads LQKENI. This CDR3 has 17 residues. In DNA, the CDR3 is TGTGCCAGCTCACCACTCGGGGGGGCCGGCTCTGGAAACACCATATATTTT. Amino acid sequence: CASSPLGGAGSGNTIYF.

V gene TRBV7-7 combines with J gene TRBJ2-1; 8 positions agree with TRBD2. The V gene end was trimmed by 1 base and the J gene end by 6 bases; junction bases not matched to a gene: 5. CDR1 is SSHAT and CDR2 is FNYEAQ in the germline V gene (reference sequence). The CDR3 runs 15 residues. The CDR3 loop reads CASSLDGGAFNEQFF. In DNA form, the CDR3 reads TGTGCCAGCAGCTTAGACGGGGGGGCGTTCAATGAGCAGTTCTTC.

The chain recombines TRBV5-6 with TRBJ1-6, with 8 bases identical to TRBD1. This CDR3 is built from 15 residues. CDR1 SGHDT and CDR2 YYEEEE come from the germline V gene. Germline trimming cut 1 base from V and 7 bases from J; bases unmatched to any gene: 4. CDR3 protein: CASSLPGGVNSPLHF. In DNA, the CDR3 is TGTGCCAGCAGCTTGCCAGGGGGCGTAAATTCACCCCTCCACTTT.

V usage is TRBV4-3 and J usage is TRBJ1-2; 8 nucleotides align to TRBD1. J gave up 5 bases and V 5 bases, and 10 bases lay outside the gene matches. Germline V lookup: CDR1 LGHNA, CDR2 YSLEER. The CDR3 loop spans 15 amino acids. CDR3 in amino acids: CASSSGQGGGYGYTF. The CDR3 coding sequence is TGCGCCAGCAGCTCCGGACAGGGAGGGGGGTATGGCTACACCTTC.

J is TRBJ1-1 and V is TRBV5-1; 9 bases fit TRBD1. The CDR3 contains 16 residues. The V segment lost 4 bases and the J segment 10 bases; nucleotides outside the gene matches: 17. Germline CDR1 SGHRS, CDR2 YFSETQ. The CDR3 coding sequence is TGCGCCAGCAGCCTCGGGACAGGGAGTTTAAGAGGGGCAGCTTTCTTT. It codes for CASSLGTGSLRGAAFF.

The CDR3 reads CASMQQGGSGGYTF. In DNA, the CDR3 is TGTGCCAGCATGCAACAGGGCGGGAGTGGTGGCTACACCTTC. This sequence joins TRBV6-4 and TRBJ1-2; TRBD1 is a possible D gene (6 bases). Deletions cut 7 bases from V and 7 bases from J, with 19 bases between. Germline CDR1 and CDR2: MRHNA and SNTAGT. CDR3 size: 14 residues.

The genes are TRBV13 and TRBJ1-1, with 8 bases identical to TRBD1. The CDR3 has 16 amino acids. Looked up from germline, CDR1 is PRHDT and CDR2 is FYEKMQ (reference sequence). Losses at the gene ends were 2 bases for V and 4 bases for J; bases not matched to a gene: 9. This CDR3 reads CASSLMTGTGGTEAFF. CDR3 bases: TGTGCCAGCAGCTTAATGACTGGGACAGGAGGCACTGAAGCTTTCTTT.

On this clone itself: The sample has other DNA sequences that encode this CDR3 too. The chain joins TRBV27 to TRBJ2-3, with 9 positions matching TRBD2. The CDR3 loop spans 16 amino acids. Germline V CDR1 and CDR2: MNHEY, SMNVEV (reference sequence). V shed 3 bases and J 0 bases; nucleotides not matched to a gene: 4. CDR3 amino acids: CASSFSGGTSTDTQYF. CDR3 DNA sequence: TGTGCCAGCAGTTTTAGCGGGGGAACTAGCACAGATACGCAGTATTTT.

The chain links TRBV19 to TRBJ2-1, with 14 bases lining up with TRBD2. Germline CDR1 reads LNHDA; CDR2 reads SQIVND (reference sequence). The junction had 10 bases not matched to a gene; V was cut back by 6 bases and J by 3 bases. The CDR3 runs to 18 residues. CDR3 region: CASRGTSGSRVLYNEQFF. The DNA for the CDR3 is TGTGCCAGTAGAGGGACTAGCGGGAGTCGGGTCCTCTACAATGAGCAGTTCTTC. The full variable domain, in which reference TRBV19 and TRBJ2-1 provide the parts outside the CDR3, is DGGITQSPKYLFRKEGQNVTLSCEQNLNHDAMYWYRQDPGQGLRLIYYSQIVNDFQKGDIAEGYSVSREKKESFPLTVTSAQKNPTAFYLCASRGTSGSRVLYNEQFFGPGTRLTVL.

The chain recombines TRBV28 with TRBJ2-3; TRBD1 aligns across 9 bases. Germline assignment: CDR1 MDHEN and CDR2 SYDVKM. The CDR3 sequence is 15 residues long. With V trimmed by 6 bases and J by 2 bases, 6 bases remained unmatched. The CDR3 nucleotides read TGTGCCAGCAGAGTGGACAGGGGACACACAGATACGCAGTATTTT. It encodes CASRVDRGHTDTQYF.

The rearrangement joins TRBV6-5 to TRBJ2-7, with 11 bases identical to TRBD2. The CDR3 is 13 residues long. Germline CDR1 and CDR2: MNHEY and SVGAGI. V dropped 6 bases and J dropped 4; count of bases not matched to a gene: 2. The CDR3 bases are TGTGCCAGCAGGGGACTAGCGGCTTACGAGCAGTACGTC. Translating gives CASRGLAAYEQYV.

The genes are TRBV10-2 and TRBJ1-2; the D gene is possibly TRBD1 (5 bases). This CDR3 region has 14 residues. The V gene lost 2 bases and the J gene lost 1 base, with 8 bases spanning the gap. CDR1 WSHSY and CDR2 SAAADI come from the germline V gene. The CDR3 DNA is TGCGCCAGCAGTGAGACCAGGGATAACTATGGCTACACCTTC. It specifies CASSETRDNYGYTF.

The chain employs TRBV19 and TRBJ1-2, with 9 bases lining up with TRBD1. V was clipped by 6 bases and J by 4 bases; unmatched bases: 12. The CDR3 sequence is 16 residues long. CDR1 and CDR2 from the germline V gene are LNHDA and SQIVND (reference sequence). The CDR3 DNA is TGTGCCAGTAGGGCACCCACAGGGGGCGGAGGCTATGGCTACACCTTC. The encoded protein is CASRAPTGGGGYGYTF.

V usage is TRBV5-1 and J usage is TRBJ2-3; a possible D gene is TRBD2 (6 bases). CDR3 length: 16 residues. V was pared by 3 bases and J by 2 bases, with 16 bases between. Per the germline V gene, CDR1 is SGHRS and CDR2 is YFSETQ. The CDR3 is CASSSVLGGSTDTQYF. The CDR3, as DNA: TGCGCCAGCAGCTCAGTCCTCGGGGGATCCACAGATACGCAGTATTTT.

V is TRBV5-1 and J is TRBJ2-7; perhaps TRBD1 as D (5 bases). The CDR3 extends over 15 amino acids. Trimming cost V 0 bases and J 3 bases, with 13 bases left between them. Germline V CDR1 and CDR2: SGHRS, YFSETQ. CDR3 DNA sequence: TGCGCCAGCAGCTTGGGGTTGACAGAGAACTACGAGCAGTACGTC. It translates to CASSLGLTENYEQYV.

The chain joins TRBV28 to TRBJ1-2, with 7 bases aligning to TRBD1. Germline V gene sequence: CDR1 MDHEN, CDR2 SYDVKM. Trimming took 3 bases from V and 3 from J; bases not matched to a gene: 22. The CDR3 is 20 residues long. The CDR3 sequence is CASSLSGLFHRGQVDYGYTF. The CDR3 DNA reads as TGTGCCAGCAGTTTGTCGGGCCTTTTTCACAGGGGCCAGGTAGACTATGGCTACACCTTC.

The chain recombines TRBV7-8 with TRBJ1-1; 8 nucleotides align to TRBD1. CDR3 size: 14 residues. Germline CDR1 is SGHVS and CDR2 is FQNEAQ. Unmatched junction bases numbered 4, after V lost 2 bases and J lost 5 bases. Here the CDR3 DNA reads TGTGCCAGCAGCTTAAACAGGGGGGATACTGAAGCTTTCTTT. Protein: CASSLNRGDTEAFF.

The V call is TRBV4-3, the J call TRBJ1-1; possibly TRBD1 for D (5 bases). CDR3 length: 14 amino acids. Germline CDR1 reads LGHNA; CDR2 reads YSLEER. V lost 4 bases, J lost 5 bases, and 14 bases lay in between. CDR3 amino acids: CASSRSGGATEAFF. In DNA, the CDR3 is TGCGCCAGCAGCCGCTCCGGTGGGGCTACTGAAGCTTTCTTT.

This clone has only one observation. The V call is TRBV6-5, the J call TRBJ2-2; D gene ambiguous. CDR3 length: 14 residues. CDR1 is MNHEY and CDR2 is SVGAGI in the germline V gene. Deletions cut 0 bases from V and 6 bases from J, with 8 bases between. CDR3 nucleotides: TGTGCCAGCAGTTACTCGTCCTCCGCCGGGGAGCTGTTTTTT. Its translation is CASSYSSSAGELFF.

The chain is built from TRBV6-5 and TRBJ1-4; perhaps TRBD1 as D (6 bases). Trimming cost V 7 bases and J 4 bases, with 16 bases left between them. This CDR3 has 15 amino acids. Germline lookup yields CDR1 MNHEY and CDR2 SVGAGI. The CDR3 loop reads CASKGLGGGNEKLFF. CDR3 DNA sequence: TGTGCCAGCAAGGGCCTAGGGGGTGGTAATGAAAAACTGTTTTTT.

This clone showed up just once. V is TRBV10-1 and J is TRBJ2-3; 9 bases agree with TRBD1. J gave up 4 bases and V 3 bases, and 8 bases lay outside the gene matches. Germline CDR1 reads WNHNN; CDR2 reads SYGVQD (reference sequence). The length of the CDR3 is 16 residues. The CDR3 loop reads CASSDGVDRGSDTQYF. The CDR3 nucleotides are TGCGCCAGCAGTGATGGGGTCGACAGGGGGTCAGATACGCAGTATTTT.